This is a list of T cell receptor beta chains from one sample in a study of T-cell reconstitution after alpha-beta-depleted transplantation in children. TCRdb passed the PCR reads through MiXCR, listing each CDR3 protein once. Of about 58,000 distinct CDR3 sequences listed, 44% are singletons. Sequences were derived from PBMCs, mostly from graft donor cells, sampled 360 days after TCRalphabeta/CD19-depleted stem cell transplant. The receptors derive from a male patient younger than 18 who had a stem cell transplant for acute lymphoblastic leukemia, so the T cells may come from the graft donor. Each CDR3 is given with its conserved first and last residue. D genes are given only for firm matches. Clone size is not always given. Where it is, it says once, few, many or a class for expanded clones.

. | TRBJ2-7 | TRBD1 | TRBV5-1 | CASSSDRAGYEQYF | TGCGCCAGCAGCTCGGACAGGGCGGGCTACGAGCAGTACTTC
many | TRBJ2-7 | . | TRBV7-6 | CASSLGDKGYEQYF | TGTGCCAGCAGCTTAGGAGACAAGGGCTACGAGCAGTACTTC
. | TRBJ1-1 | . | TRBV9 | CASSAGSPAEAFF | TGTGCCAGCAGCGCAGGGTCTCCGGCTGAAGCTTTCTTT
. | TRBJ1-1 | . | TRBV7-3 | CASSQGQNTEAFF | TGTGCCAGCAGCCAGGGGCAGAACACTGAAGCTTTCTTT
. | TRBJ2-5 | . | TRBV5-1 | CASSLGLPRETQYF | TGCGCCAGCAGCTTGGGACTACCAAGGGAGACCCAGTACTTC
. | TRBJ2-1 | TRBD1 | TRBV29-1 | CSVRGQGAEQFF | TGCAGCGTCAGGGGACAGGGGGCTGAGCAGTTCTTC
. | TRBJ2-4 | TRBD1 | TRBV7-2 | CASREPGQKNIQYF | TGTGCCAGCAGGGAACCGGGACAGAAAAACATTCAGTACTTC
. | TRBJ2-4 | TRBD2 | TRBV5-4 | CASSVSGIGNIQYF | TGTGCCAGCAGCGTTAGCGGGATAGGAAACATTCAGTACTTC
few | TRBJ1-6 | . | TRBV12-3/TRBV12-4 | CASSLSGGANSPLHF | TGTGCCAGCAGTTTAAGCGGGGGGGCAAATTCACCCCTCCACTTT
. | TRBJ2-5 | . | TRBV7-9 | CASSPGGGGQETQYF | TGTGCCAGCAGCCCAGGAGGGGGGGGACAAGAGACCCAGTACTTC
few | TRBJ2-1 | . | TRBV2 | CAKDPTYNEQFF | TGTGCCAAGGATCCAACGTACAATGAGCAGTTCTTC
many | TRBJ2-7 | . | TRBV29-1 | CSVVLESSYEQYF | TGCAGCGTTGTTCTGGAGAGCTCCTACGAGCAGTACTTC